This passage covers 3 T cell receptor beta chains from one sample sequenced in a study of tumor-infiltrating lymphocytes in oesophageal squamous cell carcinoma. TCRdb ran MiXCR on the PCR reads and lists one entry per CDR3 protein. The sample holds around 12,000 distinct CDR3 sequences, more than 50% seen once. The specimen was esophageal tumor tissue. Every receptor here comes from a female donor with esophageal squamous cell carcinoma.

The CDR3 loop reads CASSELAGGNEQFF. The CDR3 DNA sequence: TGTGCCAGCAGTGAATTAGCGGGAGGGAATGAGCAGTTCTTC. J is TRBJ2-3 and V is TRBV7-3; 11 positions match TRBD2. The better agreement between TRBJ2-1 and the DNA end casts doubt on the J call. Per the germline V gene, CDR1 is SGHTA and CDR2 is FQGTGA. The CDR3 consists of 14 residues.

The rearrangement uses TRBV6-5 and TRBJ1-5; D gene unclear. The CDR3 extends over 17 amino acids. CDR1 MNHEY and CDR2 SVGAGI come from the germline V gene. The ends were cut back, 5 bases at V and 6 bases at J, with 23 bases in the middle. The CDR3, as DNA: TGTGCCAGCAGTCCCCGCGCCGGACTCCTCCAAAGTCAGCCCCAGCATTTT. Its protein is CASSPRAGLLQSQPQHF.

The rearrangement joins TRBV7-2 to TRBJ2-7, with 7 bases aligning to TRBD1. The V gene end was trimmed by 3 bases and the J gene end by 6 bases; junction bases not matched to a gene: 5. CDR1 SGHTA and CDR2 FQGNSA come from the germline V gene. This CDR3 contains 13 residues. The CDR3 coding sequence is TGTGCCAGCAGCTTGACAGGGAATGGCGAGCAGTACTTC. This translates into CASSLTGNGEQYF.